Below are 5 T cell receptor beta chains sequenced from a single sample in a study of post-analysis software for immune sequencing data. General observations from the study: Roughly five TRBV segments appeared more often in patients than in controls, and TRBV5-6, TRBV5-1 and TRBV20-1 were among these.

cDNA libraries of TCR beta carried unique molecular identifiers. TCRdb reanalysed the PCR reads using MiXCR and keeps one entry per CDR3 protein. This table has 450,000 to 700,000 distinct CDR3 sequences, roughly 46% appearing once. No antigen has been identified for these receptors. The material sequenced was blood. The receptors come from a girl aged 10 to 17 with multiple sclerosis.

The rearrangement uses TRBV10-3 and TRBJ2-7, with TRBD2 matching over 11 bases. The germline V gene has CDR1 ENHRY and CDR2 SYGVKD. CDR3 length: 13 residues. The V gene end was trimmed by 6 bases and the J gene end by 7 bases; junction bases not matched to a gene: 5. The CDR3 here is CAIRLAGDGEQYF. The CDR3 region has the DNA TGTGCCATCAGACTAGCGGGAGACGGTGAGCAGTACTTC.

This clonotype came up a few times. The rearrangement joins TRBV5-5 to TRBJ2-6; no clear D. The CDR3 is 18 amino acids. The V and J ends lost 4 bases and 0 bases respectively, with 17 bases between them. In germline, CDR1 is SGHKS, CDR2 YYEKEE (reference sequence). The CDR3 coding sequence is TGTGCCAGCAGCCTGCATCCCGAAAGGGACTCTGGGGCCAACGTCCTGACTTTC. It encodes CASSLHPERDSGANVLTF.

This clonotype was observed a few times. The chain carries TRBV29-1 and TRBJ2-1, with 9 positions matching TRBD2. The CDR3 consists of 19 residues. The germline gives CDR1 SQVTM, CDR2 ANQGSEA. Germline trimming cut 3 bases from V and 9 bases from J; bases unmatched to any gene: 24. The CDR3 spells CSVDDGREGLREVAGEQFF. DNA for the CDR3: TGCAGCGTTGATGATGGGCGGGAGGGCCTTAGGGAAGTCGCGGGTGAGCAGTTCTTC.

The table lists this clonotype with a count of one. The chain recombines TRBV4-1 with TRBJ1-4; D is uncertain. The length of the CDR3 is 13 residues. The V and J ends lost 1 base and 7 bases respectively, with 7 bases between them. Per germline, CDR1 MGHRA and CDR2 YSYEKL. The CDR3 sequence: CASSQALGEKLFF. The CDR3 DNA is TGCGCCAGCAGCCAAGCGCTGGGTGAAAAACTGTTTTTT.

The CDR3 region is CASSQWAGSDTQYF. The DNA of the CDR3 is TGTGCCAGCAGTCAATGGGCGGGGTCGGATACGCAGTATTTT. The gene calls are TRBV12-3 or TRBV12-4 and TRBJ2-3; TRBD2 might be the D (6 bases). Trimming took 5 bases from V and 6 from J, leaving 15 bases between them. The CDR3 sequence is 14 residues long.